These 27 T cell receptor beta chains were sequenced from one sample in a study of T cell responses to AZD1222 COVID-19 vaccine. Produced via immunoSEQ multiplex PCR; TCRdb's table is partial and in-frame only. Among tens of thousands of clones, around 84% were seen once, and the ten largest hold about 20%. The starting material was peripheral blood, obtained on day 0 of AZD1222 vaccination. The receptors derive from an adult in good health.

CDR3 DNA sequence: TGTGCCAGTAGGAGTGGTCAGGGGGACACTGAAGCTTTCTTT. Translated, it gives CASRSGQGDTEAFF. The V gene is TRBV19, the J gene TRBJ1-1, with TRBD1 matching over 7 bases. Unmatched junction bases numbered 7, after V lost 6 bases and J lost 3 bases. Germline V gene sequence: CDR1 LNHDA, CDR2 SQIVND (reference sequence). This CDR3 is built from 14 residues.

This sequence joins TRBV7-3 and TRBJ2-2, with D tentatively TRBD1 or TRBD2 (6 bases each). Germline CDR1 and CDR2: SGHTA and FQGTGA. The V and J ends lost 5 bases and 2 bases respectively, with 12 bases between them. This CDR3 spans 15 amino acids. The CDR3 loop reads CASSRGGGNTGELFF. The CDR3 DNA is TGTGCCAGCAGCCGAGGAGGGGGAAACACCGGGGAGCTGTTTTTT.

V and J are TRBV28 and TRBJ1-1; D is perhaps TRBD1 (5 bases). Trimming shortened V by 2 bases and J by 5 bases, and 15 bases separated the two germline ends. CDR3 length equals 15 residues. Germline CDR1 reads MDHEN; CDR2 reads SYDVKM. The CDR3 protein is CASSLSTGGGTEAFF. CDR3 in DNA: TGTGCCAGCAGTTTAAGCACAGGAGGAGGTACTGAAGCTTTCTTT.

This chain joins TRBV6-5 and TRBJ1-5, with TRBD1 matching over 7 bases. The V segment lost 8 bases and the J segment 4 bases; nucleotides outside the gene matches: 5. CDR1 is MNHEY, CDR2 SVGAGI, per germline. CDR3 size: 13 residues. CDR3 in amino acids: CASQQGLNQPQHF. CDR3 coding DNA: TGTGCCAGCCAACAGGGGTTGAATCAGCCCCAGCATTTT.

The chain uses TRBV3-1 (or the pseudogene TRBV3-2) and TRBJ2-3, with D perhaps given as TRBD1 or TRBD2 (5 bases each). Trimming cost V 1 base and J 2 bases, with 13 bases left between them. Germline values: CDR1 LGHDT, CDR2 YNNKEL (reference sequence). The CDR3 covers 16 residues. The CDR3 here is CASSQGGGPITDTQYF. CDR3 DNA: TGTGCCAGCAGCCAAGGGGGCGGGCCCATCACAGATACGCAGTATTTT.

The V and J genes are TRBV2 and TRBJ2-7, with D perhaps matching TRBD1 (5 bases). The V gene's germline CDR1 is SNHLY and CDR2 FYNNEI. CDR3 length: 12 amino acids. Trimming left V 6 bases short and J 4 bases short, with 10 bases between. CDR3 nucleotide sequence: TGTGCCAGCAGACCCGACAGATACGAGCAGTACTTC. As protein: CASRPDRYEQYF.

J is TRBJ2-1 and V is TRBV28, with TRBD1 matching over 7 bases. After removal of 5 bases from V and 4 bases from J, the junction contained 11 bases not matched to a gene. CDR3 length: 16 residues. The germline CDR1 and CDR2 sequences are MDHEN and SYDVKM. The DNA of the CDR3 is TGTGCCAGCAGTACCCCCGGACAGGACAGATACAATGAGCAGTTCTTC. Translating it yields CASSTPGQDRYNEQFF.

V usage is TRBV11-2 and J usage is TRBJ2-1; D unclear. Per germline, CDR1 SGHAT and CDR2 FQNNGV. There are 15 residues in the CDR3. Between the trimmed V and J ends, which lost 2 bases and 6 bases, there was a span of 14 bases. The CDR3 is CASSLTIPTGNEQFF. In DNA, the CDR3 is TGTGCCAGCAGCTTAACGATCCCAACGGGCAATGAGCAGTTCTTC.

The V gene is TRBV9, the J gene TRBJ2-1, with D perhaps matching TRBD2 (5 bases). From germline, CDR1 is SGDLS and CDR2 YYNGEE. CDR3 length equals 13 residues. V shed 0 bases and J shed 11 bases, with 12 bases lying between them. As DNA, the CDR3 is TGTGCCAGCAGCGTAGACATCGGGGTAAAGCAGTTCTTC. Its protein is CASSVDIGVKQFF.

Concerning this clone itself: The junction departs from germline at one end; a sequencing error may be responsible. This rearrangement joins TRBV7-3 to TRBJ1-1; unclear D gene. The CDR3 consists of 13 residues. Germline loops: CDR1 SGHTA, CDR2 FQGTGA. CDR3 sequence: CTSSSDRNTEAFF. CDR3 DNA: TGTACCAGCAGCTCCGATCGGAACACTGAAGCTTTCTTT.

The chain employs TRBV25-1 and TRBJ2-5, with D perhaps matching TRBD1 (6 bases). V lost 7 bases to trimming and J lost 2 bases, with 11 bases between them. The CDR3 runs to 13 residues. Germline-derived CDR1 and CDR2 are MGHDK and SYGVNS. CDR3 amino acids: CASKNRDQETQYF. CDR3 coding DNA: TGTGCCAGCAAAAACAGGGATCAAGAGACCCAGTACTTC. The whole variable domain, remainder taken from reference TRBV25-1 and TRBJ2-5, is EADIYQTPRYLVIGTGKKITLECSQTMGHDKMYWYQQDPGMELHLIHYSYGVNSTEKGDLSSESTVSRIRTEHFPLTLESARPSHTSQYLCASKNRDQETQYFGPGTRLLVL.

In nucleotides, the CDR3 is TGCGCCAGCAGCTTGGGGGTTACTAGCGGGAGGGCGAATGAGCAGTTCTTC. This translates into CASSLGVTSGRANEQFF. This sequence joins TRBV5-1 and TRBJ2-1, with 13 bases matching TRBD2. The J segment lost 7 bases and the V segment lost 0 bases, leaving 7 bases of the junction unmatched. Germline-derived CDR1 and CDR2 are SGHRS and YFSETQ. The CDR3 is 17 amino acids.

The V gene is TRBV7-9, the J gene TRBJ1-1, with D perhaps matching TRBD1 (5 bases). There are 13 residues in the CDR3. The V and J ends lost 7 bases and 1 base respectively, with 10 bases between them. Germline V gene sequence: CDR1 SEHNR, CDR2 FQNEAQ (reference sequence). The CDR3 loop is CASTVTENTEAFF. Written as DNA, the CDR3 is TGTGCCAGCACCGTGACAGAGAACACTGAAGCTTTCTTT.

V and J are TRBV10-3 and TRBJ2-1; D perhaps matches TRBD2 (6 bases). CDR3 length: 12 amino acids. The V and J ends lost 6 bases and 9 bases respectively, with 12 bases between them. Germline lookup yields CDR1 ENHRY and CDR2 SYGVKD. CDR3 protein: CAISGTGVEQFF. Here the CDR3 DNA reads TGTGCCATCAGCGGGACTGGAGTTGAGCAGTTCTTC.

The CDR3 bases are TGTGCCAGCAGCTTGAACAGGGGGGAGGGGTTCTTC. Translated, it gives CASSLNRGEGFF. This chain uses TRBV7-2 with TRBJ2-1, with D perhaps TRBD1 (8 bases). Trimming pared 3 bases from V and 15 bases from J, leaving 15 bases between. Germline CDR1 is SGHTA and CDR2 is FQGNSA. The CDR3 is 12 residues long.

This clone has more than one count but fewer than ten. The CDR3 here is CASSQGGPVTDTQYF. Here the CDR3 DNA reads TGTGCCAGCAGCCAGGGAGGGCCCGTCACAGATACGCAGTATTTT. The V call is TRBV7-9, the J call TRBJ2-3; 7 nucleotides align to TRBD2. Losses at the gene ends were 5 bases for V and 2 bases for J; bases not matched to a gene: 7. Per germline, CDR1 SEHNR and CDR2 FQNEAQ (reference sequence). The CDR3 is made up of 15 amino acids.

The gene calls are TRBV12-3 or TRBV12-4 and TRBJ1-1; D remains unclear. CDR3 size: 13 residues. Trimming took off 7 bases at V and 3 bases at J, with 12 bases between the two ends. CDR3 in DNA: TGTGCCAGCAACGTACAGATCTACACTGAAGCTTTCTTT. This codes for CASNVQIYTEAFF.

This clone was observed once. The V and J genes are TRBV21-1 and TRBJ2-7; the D call of TRBD2 is as the table states it, not checked on the DNA. TRBV21-1 is recorded as a pseudogene. The CDR3 contains 17 residues. Written as DNA, the CDR3 is TGTGCCAGCAGGGTGACTAGCGGGAGGGCCTACTCCTACGAGCAGTACGTC. Translation: CASRVTSGRAYSYEQYV.

This clone qualifies as large. The chain joins TRBV10-3 to TRBJ2-1, with 14 bases aligning to TRBD2. The CDR3 contains 18 residues. Germline trimming cut 8 bases from V and 0 bases from J; bases unmatched to any gene: 9. Germline lookup yields CDR1 ENHRY and CDR2 SYGVKD. The CDR3 nucleotides read TGTGCCATCCAACGACTAGCGGGAGGGCCCTACTCCTACAATGAGCAGTTCTTC. Its translation is CAIQRLAGGPYSYNEQFF.

Notes on this clone: This may be a read error: a much more frequent sequence differs by one nucleotide. Distinct nucleotide sequences in the sample also encode this CDR3. The chain links TRBV5-4 to TRBJ2-7; TRBD1 matches at 8 bases. The CDR3 has 15 amino acids. In germline, CDR1 is SGHNT, CDR2 YYREEE (reference sequence). CDR3 DNA: TGTGCCAGCAGCCTGACCGGGACAGGAGCTTACGAACAGTACTTC. As protein: CASSLTGTGAYEQYF.

The rearrangement uses TRBV5-1 and TRBJ2-1, with 8 bases that match TRBD2. Germline-derived CDR1 and CDR2 are SGHRS and YFSETQ. The J segment lost 5 bases and the V segment lost 4 bases, leaving 5 bases of the junction unmatched. This CDR3 spans 14 amino acids. CDR3 coding DNA: TGCGCCAGCAGCCTACAGGGACTAGACAATGAGCAGTTCTTC. Translated, it gives CASSLQGLDNEQFF.

The chain has TRBV27 and TRBJ2-1; TRBD1 matches at 8 bases. The junction had 5 bases not matched to a gene; V was cut back by 6 bases and J by 7 bases. The germline V gene has CDR1 MNHEY and CDR2 SMNVEV (reference sequence). The CDR3 has 13 residues. CDR3 residues: CASRQGAVNEQFF. The DNA for the CDR3 is TGTGCCAGCAGGCAGGGGGCGGTGAATGAGCAGTTCTTC.

The chain is built from TRBV12-3 or TRBV12-4 and TRBJ1-2; D may be TRBD1 (6 bases). Trimming removed 6 bases at V and 7 bases at J, with 12 bases between. The length of the CDR3 is 12 residues. Written as DNA, the CDR3 is TGTGCCAGCAGGTGGGGGGCGGCTGGCTACACCTTC. Its protein is CASRWGAAGYTF.

CDR3 residues: CASSPSSGGARTEAFF. CDR3 sequence (DNA): TGTGCCAGCAGCCCCTCCTCTGGGGGGGCGCGTACTGAAGCTTTCTTT. The chain links TRBV9 to TRBJ1-1, with a tentative D call TRBD1 (6 bases). Trimming took 4 bases from V and 5 from J, leaving 21 bases between them. Per the germline V gene, CDR1 is SGDLS and CDR2 is YYNGEE. This CDR3 has 16 residues.

The J gene is TRBJ2-5, the V gene TRBV19; D remains ambiguous. Germline lookup yields CDR1 LNHDA and CDR2 SQIVND (reference sequence). The germline V and J ends were trimmed by 3 bases and 0 bases, with 8 bases remaining between them. The CDR3 extends over 14 amino acids. The CDR3 is CASSISGYQETQYF. CDR3 sequence (DNA): TGTGCCAGTAGTATTTCTGGCTACCAAGAGACCCAGTACTTC.

The CDR3: CANSGRPQETQYF. DNA for the CDR3: TGTGCCAACTCAGGTCGTCCCCAAGAGACCCAGTACTTC. This chain joins TRBV2 and TRBJ2-5; D not certain. Germline V lookup: CDR1 SNHLY, CDR2 FYNNEI. The CDR3 spans 13 residues. Trimming cost V 10 bases and J 1 base, with 13 bases left between them.

The genes are TRBV29-1 and TRBJ2-7; 7 positions agree with TRBD2. The CDR3 length is 14 residues. J was trimmed by 0 bases and V by 7 bases; bases with no gene match: 9. Germline V CDR1 and CDR2: SQVTM, ANQGSEA. The CDR3 DNA is TGCAGCGCCTCAAGGGGACTACCCTCCTACGAGCAGTACTTC. Translated, it gives CSASRGLPSYEQYF.